Listed below are T cell receptor beta chains from one sample, sequenced in a study of cytomegalovirus exposure and HLA in healthy donors. The assay was immunoSEQ multiplex PCR, and TCRdb's table has in-frame clones only and misses some. The repertoire holds 250,000 to 400,000 clones, with approximately 85% as singletons. Sequencing was done on a sample of PBMCs. These receptors were taken from a man under 40 in good health and CMV-seronegative. The CDR3 runs from the conserved cysteine through the conserved F or W. The order of the fields is CDR3 DNA, CDR3 protein, D gene, V gene, clone size, CDR3 length, J gene. D genes are given only for firm matches. Rows give clone size only sometimes, using once, few, many, or a class for an expanded clone.

CDR3nt: TGTGCCAGCAGCCTGGACAGGGTCCTAGCGGGGGAGAACACCGGGGAGCTGTTTTTT
CDR3aa: CASSLDRVLAGENTGELFF
d_gene: TRBD2
v_gene: TRBV7-9
abundance: .
len: 19
j_gene: TRBJ2-2

CDR3nt: TGTGCCAGCAGTGGACGACAGGGGAGCGGCAATCAGCCCCAGCATTTT
CDR3aa: CASSGRQGSGNQPQHF
d_gene: TRBD1
v_gene: TRBV6-1
abundance: once
len: 16
j_gene: TRBJ1-5

CDR3nt: TGTGCCAGCTCACGCGACTCCAAGAACACTGAAGCTTTCTTT
CDR3aa: CASSRDSKNTEAFF
d_gene: .
v_gene: TRBV18
abundance: .
len: 14
j_gene: TRBJ1-1

CDR3nt: TGCAGCGTTGAGAATTCGGAGTACGAGCAGTACTTC
CDR3aa: CSVENSEYEQYF
d_gene: .
v_gene: TRBV29-1
abundance: .
len: 12
j_gene: TRBJ2-7

CDR3nt: TGTGCCAGCAGTCCGGACAGAGTGAACACCGGGGAGCTGTTTTTT
CDR3aa: CASSPDRVNTGELFF
d_gene: .
v_gene: TRBV28
abundance: .
len: 15
j_gene: TRBJ2-2

CDR3nt: TGTGCCAGCAGTTACGGGAGCACCTCCTATGGCTACACCTTC
CDR3aa: CASSYGSTSYGYTF
d_gene: .
v_gene: TRBV6-9
abundance: once
len: 14
j_gene: TRBJ1-2

CDR3nt: TGTGCCAGCTCACCACCCTATACAGCCCCTGGCTACACCTTC
CDR3aa: CASSPPYTAPGYTF
d_gene: .
v_gene: TRBV18
abundance: .
len: 14
j_gene: TRBJ1-2

CDR3nt: TGTGCCAGCTCATCTTATAATTCACCCCTCCACTTT
CDR3aa: CASSSYNSPLHF
d_gene: .
v_gene: TRBV18
abundance: .
len: 12
j_gene: TRBJ1-6

CDR3nt: TGTGCCAGCAGCTTAGGCCCCAGCGGGGCCACGGCGTATTTT
CDR3aa: CASSLGPSGATAYF
d_gene: TRBD2
v_gene: TRBV7-2
abundance: .
len: 14
j_gene: TRBJ2-3

CDR3nt: TGTGCCAGCAGCGTCCAGAGGAGGACCGGTTTATCTGGGGCCAACGTCCTGACTTTC
CDR3aa: CASSVQRRTGLSGANVLTF
d_gene: .
v_gene: TRBV9
abundance: .
len: 19
j_gene: TRBJ2-6

CDR3nt: TGTGCCAGCAGCTTGGAGGGGCCGTATGGCTACACCTTC
CDR3aa: CASSLEGPYGYTF
d_gene: .
v_gene: TRBV5-6
abundance: .
len: 13
j_gene: TRBJ1-2

CDR3nt: TGTGCCATCAGACCGGACAGGGAAGAGACCCAGTACTTC
CDR3aa: CAIRPDREETQYF
d_gene: TRBD1
v_gene: TRBV10-3
abundance: .
len: 13
j_gene: TRBJ2-5

CDR3nt: TGCAGCGTTTCGACAGGGGGGGCCAACACTGAAGCTTTCTTT
CDR3aa: CSVSTGGANTEAFF
d_gene: TRBD1
v_gene: TRBV29-1
abundance: once
len: 14
j_gene: TRBJ1-1

CDR3nt: TGCGCCAGCAGCTTGGCCCCGGGTCGGTCAGATACGCAGTATTTT
CDR3aa: CASSLAPGRSDTQYF
d_gene: .
v_gene: TRBV5-1
abundance: .
len: 15
j_gene: TRBJ2-3

CDR3nt: TGTGCCAGCAGTCCCAGGGGGACCCTGGGCTTCTATAATTCACCCCTCCACTTT
CDR3aa: CASSPRGTLGFYNSPLHF
d_gene: TRBD1
v_gene: TRBV7-2
abundance: .
len: 18
j_gene: TRBJ1-6

CDR3nt: TGTGCCAGCAGCTTAGTGGGAGGGGTTGAAGAGACCCAGTACTTC
CDR3aa: CASSLVGGVEETQYF
d_gene: TRBD2
v_gene: TRBV7-7
abundance: .
len: 15
j_gene: TRBJ2-5